The 32 T cell receptor beta chains presented below share a single source sample, sequenced in a study of beta chain features in type 1 diabetes. Sequencing targeted expressed TCRB transcripts, as all isolated RNA had been reverse transcribed. The assay was immunoSEQ multiplex PCR, and TCRdb's table has in-frame clones only and misses some. The data hold 200,000 to 300,000 clones, with roughly 70% observed a single time. The specimen was naive CD4+ T cells from blood. These receptors all stem from a man aged 30 to 45 in good health.

CDR3 amino acids: CASSSGLHYEQYF. The CDR3 DNA sequence: TGTGCCAGCAGTTCCGGGCTGCACTACGAGCAGTACTTC. V gene TRBV28 combines with J gene TRBJ2-7; the D is unclear. The V and J ends lost 4 bases and 3 bases respectively, with 10 bases between them. Germline-derived CDR1 and CDR2 are MDHEN and SYDVKM. The CDR3 is 13 amino acids.

The V gene is TRBV2, the J gene TRBJ2-7; D remains ambiguous. The CDR3 runs 12 residues. From germline, CDR1 is SNHLY and CDR2 FYNNEI. V lost 0 bases to trimming and J lost 10 bases, with 10 bases between them. The CDR3 here is CASSEARGQQYF. CDR3 coding DNA: TGTGCCAGCAGTGAAGCCCGTGGGCAACAGTACTTC.

The chain couples TRBV30 to TRBJ2-1, with 7 bases that match TRBD1. The germline V gene has CDR1 GTSNPN and CDR2 SVGIG (reference sequence). The CDR3 is made up of 12 amino acids. With 8 bases clipped from V and 1 base from J, the junction kept 2 bases outside the gene matches. CDR3 in DNA: TGTGCCCAGGGGGTATCCTACAATGAGCAGTTCTTC. This sequence encodes CAQGVSYNEQFF.

This chain connects TRBV4-1 to TRBJ2-1; 8 positions agree with TRBD2. The CDR3 is 17 residues long. Trimming cost V 3 bases and J 1 base; bases outside gene matches: 8. Germline V CDR1 and CDR2: MGHRA, YSYEKL. CDR3 in amino acids: CASSHILSGASYNEQFF. The CDR3 DNA follows: TGCGCCAGCAGCCACATTCTTAGCGGGGCTTCCTACAATGAGCAGTTCTTC.

The chain combines TRBV13 with TRBJ2-3; D may be TRBD1 (6 bases). The germline CDR1 and CDR2 sequences are PRHDT and FYEKMQ (reference sequence). Trimming cost V 4 bases and J 4 bases, with 15 bases left between them. This CDR3 spans 15 amino acids. The CDR3 nucleotides read TGTGCCAGCAGCTGGGGCCCGACAGGCTCAGATACGCAGTATTTT. Translated, it gives CASSWGPTGSDTQYF.

CDR3 region: CASSPAGIGTDTQYF. The CDR3 DNA is TGTGCCAGCAGCCCCGCGGGGATTGGCACAGATACGCAGTATTTT. The gene calls are TRBV7-2 and TRBJ2-3; a possible D gene is TRBD2 (6 bases). The CDR3 consists of 15 residues. The V end was cut by 5 bases, the J end by 1 base, with 13 bases between. The germline V gene has CDR1 SGHTA and CDR2 FQGNSA.

The V call is TRBV7-2, the J call TRBJ1-6; possibly TRBD1 for D (6 bases). Germline CDR1 reads SGHTA; CDR2 reads FQGNSA. V lost 6 bases, J lost 7 bases, and 16 bases lay in between. CDR3 size: 15 residues. The CDR3 protein is CASRSQGVGNSPLHF. CDR3 DNA: TGTGCCAGCAGGTCACAGGGAGTAGGGAATTCACCCCTCCACTTT. The whole variable domain, filled in from reference TRBV7-2 and TRBJ1-6, reads GAGVSQSPSNKVTEKGKDVELRCDPISGHTALYWYRQSLGQGLEFLIYFQGNSAPDKSGLPSDRFSAERTGGSVSTLTIQRTQQEDSAVYLCASRSQGVGNSPLHFGNGTRLTVT.

The chain is built from TRBV30 and TRBJ1-1, with TRBD1 as a possible D gene (5 bases). CDR3 size: 12 residues. CDR1 is GTSNPN and CDR2 is SVGIG in the germline V gene (reference sequence). Trimming stripped 1 base from V and 4 bases from J, with 7 bases between. DNA for the CDR3: TGTGCCTGGAGTGAGGGACGCACTGAAGCTTTCTTT. Its translation: CAWSEGRTEAFF.

The chain links TRBV5-4 to TRBJ1-2, with D possibly matching TRBD1 (6 bases). From germline, CDR1 is SGHNT and CDR2 YYREEE (reference sequence). V lost 5 bases, J lost 0 bases, and 11 bases lay in between. The CDR3 extends over 14 amino acids. Here the CDR3 DNA reads TGTGCCAGCAGACCGGGGGCGGCTAACTATGGCTACACCTTC. Encoded protein: CASRPGAANYGYTF.

The V gene is TRBV9, the J gene TRBJ2-2, with 11 nucleotides matching TRBD2. CDR1 is SGDLS, CDR2 YYNGEE, per germline. With V trimmed by 1 base and J by 7 bases, 6 bases remained unmatched. CDR3 length equals 16 residues. CDR3 protein: CASSVRLAGGVGELFF. DNA of the CDR3: TGTGCCAGCAGCGTACGGCTAGCGGGAGGAGTCGGGGAGCTGTTTTTT.

In this sample, this clone turned up once. The rearrangement uses TRBV28 and TRBJ2-5; tentatively, D is TRBD1 (6 bases). This CDR3 has 16 amino acids. The germline gives CDR1 MDHEN, CDR2 SYDVKM. Trimming left V 4 bases short and J 4 bases short, with 19 bases between. DNA for the CDR3: TGTGCCAGCAGTTACCTAACAGGGCGTGTGGGAGAGACCCAGTACTTC. It codes for CASSYLTGRVGETQYF.

The rearrangement links TRBV14 to TRBJ1-6; a weak D match, TRBD1 (6 bases). This CDR3 spans 16 amino acids. Germline V lookup: CDR1 SGHDN, CDR2 FVKESK. Trimming cost V 4 bases and J 7 bases, with 17 bases left between them. The CDR3 reads CASSPYRVTGNSPLHF. DNA of the CDR3: TGTGCCAGCAGCCCATACAGGGTGACGGGCAATTCACCCCTCCACTTT.

This clone has just one count. The chain couples TRBV25-1 to TRBJ2-7; D is unclear. Trimming took 1 base from V and 3 from J, leaving 4 bases between them. Germline CDR1 MGHDK, CDR2 SYGVNS. This CDR3 spans 12 amino acids. CDR3: CASSESVYEQYF. The CDR3 DNA reads TGTGCCAGCAGTGAATCCGTCTACGAGCAGTACTTC.

The V gene is TRBV15, the J gene TRBJ2-5; 12 bases are shared with TRBD1. Germline V gives CDR1 LNHNV, CDR2 YYDKDF (reference sequence). The CDR3 is 16 amino acids. The V gene end was trimmed by 6 bases and the J gene end by 1 base; junction bases not matched to a gene: 6. The CDR3 DNA is TGTGCCACCAGTCTCGGGACAGGGGGCCTCCAAGAGACCCAGTACTTC. Its translation: CATSLGTGGLQETQYF.

The chain has TRBV30 and TRBJ2-3, with D possibly TRBD2 on 5 matching bases. This CDR3 spans 13 amino acids. V shed 2 bases and J shed 3 bases, with 9 bases lying between them. Germline V lookup: CDR1 GTSNPN, CDR2 SVGIG (reference sequence). CDR3 coding DNA: TGTGCCTGGAGTCCGCCGGGGACAGATACGCAGTATTTT. It translates to CAWSPPGTDTQYF.

V and J are TRBV29-1 and TRBJ2-3; possibly TRBD2 for D (6 bases). Germline V lookup: CDR1 SQVTM, CDR2 ANQGSEA. The CDR3 is made up of 13 amino acids. V was trimmed by 3 bases and J by 3 bases, leaving 10 bases between them. The CDR3, as DNA: TGCAGCGTTGACCTAGCGTTAACAGATACGCAGTATTTT. The encoded protein is CSVDLALTDTQYF.

V usage is TRBV7-6 and J usage is TRBJ2-1; TRBD2 agrees at 7 bases. The CDR3 spans 15 residues. CDR1 and CDR2 (germline): SGHVS, FNYEAQ. V lost 0 bases, J lost 2 bases, and 1 base stayed unmatched. The CDR3: CASSLARGAYNEQFF. In nucleotides, the CDR3 is TGTGCCAGCAGCTTAGCCCGGGGGGCCTACAATGAGCAGTTCTTC. The variable domain in full, completed from reference TRBV7-6 and TRBJ2-1, reads GAGVSQSPRYKVTKRGQDVALRCDPISGHVSLYWYRQALGQGPEFLTYFNYEAQQDKSGLPNDRFSAERPEGSISTLTIQRTEQRDSAMYRCASSLARGAYNEQFFGPGTRLTVL.

V usage is TRBV30 and J usage is TRBJ2-4; weak D call: TRBD2 (5 bases). The CDR3 is 13 residues long. V was trimmed by 2 bases and J by 8 bases, leaving 13 bases between them. In germline, CDR1 is GTSNPN, CDR2 SVGIG (reference sequence). The CDR3 DNA is TGTGCCTGGAGTTCAGGACTCTGGGACATTCAGTACTTC. The encoded protein is CAWSSGLWDIQYF.

This rearrangement joins TRBV28 to TRBJ2-7, with 13 bases identical to TRBD2. Germline values: CDR1 MDHEN, CDR2 SYDVKM. This CDR3 is built from 15 residues. J was trimmed by 2 bases and V by 2 bases; bases with no gene match: 0. CDR3 DNA: TGTGCCAGCAGTTTAGGGACTAGCGGGACCTACGAGCAGTACTTC. Protein: CASSLGTSGTYEQYF. The entire variable domain, with the rest obtained from reference TRBV28 and TRBJ2-7, is as follows: DVKVTQSSRYLVKRTGEKVFLECVQDMDHENMFWYRQDPGLGLRLIYFSYDVKMKEKGDIPEGYSVSREKKERFSLILESASTNQTSMYLCASSLGTSGTYEQYFGPGTRLTVT.

This chain connects TRBV9 to TRBJ2-1; a possible D gene is TRBD1 (5 bases). The V end lost 0 bases, the J end lost 0 bases, and 10 bases lay between the germline ends. The germline CDR1 and CDR2 sequences are SGDLS and YYNGEE. The CDR3 runs to 16 residues. The CDR3 region is CASSVETDSSYNEQFF. The CDR3 bases are TGTGCCAGCAGCGTAGAAACTGACAGCTCCTACAATGAGCAGTTCTTC.

This clone was found once. The chain has TRBV30 and TRBJ1-6, with no clear D. The ends were cut back, 0 bases at V and 8 bases at J, with 14 bases in the middle. CDR1 and CDR2 from the germline V gene are GTSNPN and SVGIG (reference sequence). This CDR3 region has 15 residues. CDR3 in DNA: TGTGCCTGGAGTGTGAGGAGCGCGATGGATTCACCCCTCCACTTT. Its translation is CAWSVRSAMDSPLHF.

The chain has TRBV6-5 and TRBJ2-5; 7 bases agree with TRBD1. CDR3 size: 14 residues. Germline lookup yields CDR1 MNHEY and CDR2 SVGAGI. V was pared by 5 bases and J by 5 bases, with 8 bases of the junction left unmatched. CDR3 in amino acids: CASSLPDRVETQYF. The CDR3 DNA sequence: TGTGCCAGCAGTCTCCCCGACAGGGTGGAGACCCAGTACTTC.

This clone appeared a few times. The chain joins TRBV29-1 to TRBJ2-3; D unresolved. Germline loops: CDR1 SQVTM, CDR2 ANQGSEA. The CDR3 is made up of 14 amino acids. Deletions cut 1 base from V and 4 bases from J, with 12 bases between. CDR3 amino acids: CSVEGRAVPDTQYF. The CDR3, as DNA: TGCAGCGTTGAAGGTCGAGCCGTGCCAGATACGCAGTATTTT.

The chain uses TRBV5-6 and TRBJ2-7, with D possibly matching TRBD2 (6 bases). Trimming removed 3 bases at V and 6 bases at J, with 7 bases between. The CDR3 is made up of 11 amino acids. The germline gives CDR1 SGHDT, CDR2 YYEEEE. The CDR3 sequence: CASSWRGEQYF. The CDR3 DNA follows: TGTGCCAGCAGCTGGAGGGGCGAGCAGTACTTC.

The rearrangement joins TRBV9 to TRBJ1-5, with D possibly matching TRBD1 (5 bases). Trimming pared 3 bases from V and 7 bases from J, leaving 11 bases between. This CDR3 region has 13 residues. Germline loops: CDR1 SGDLS, CDR2 YYNGEE. The CDR3 DNA sequence: TGTGCCAGCAGCGGAACAGGAAACCAGCCCCAGCATTTT. It is translated as CASSGTGNQPQHF.

The chain couples TRBV30 to TRBJ2-2; TRBD1 or TRBD2 may be the D gene (5 bases each). The V and J ends lost 3 bases and 6 bases respectively, with 8 bases between them. In germline, CDR1 is GTSNPN, CDR2 SVGIG (reference sequence). The CDR3 runs to 12 residues. The CDR3 is CAWRQGPGELFF. The CDR3 DNA sequence: TGTGCCTGGAGGCAGGGACCCGGGGAGCTGTTTTTT.

This chain connects TRBV30 to TRBJ2-7, with 9 nucleotides matching TRBD1. CDR3 size: 16 residues. The V gene's germline CDR1 is GTSNPN and CDR2 SVGIG (reference sequence). The V and J ends lost 2 bases and 5 bases, in that order; junction bases with no gene match: 13. The CDR3 nucleotides are TGTGCCTGGAGTCTTGTACGGTCCCGGACAGGGGACGAGCAGTACTTC. Its protein product is CAWSLVRSRTGDEQYF.

V and J are TRBV12-5 and TRBJ2-3; D not resolved. This CDR3 has 13 residues. Germline assignment: CDR1 LGHNT and CDR2 FRNRAP. Between the trimmed V and J ends, which lost 1 base and 3 bases, there was a span of 5 bases. In DNA, the CDR3 is TGTGCTAGTGGTTTGGCCGGGACAGATACGCAGTATTTT. As protein: CASGLAGTDTQYF.

As regards this clone: Distinct nucleotide sequences in the sample also encode this CDR3. This chain links TRBV30 with TRBJ2-5; D call uncertain. The CDR3 spans 13 residues. V lost 0 bases, J lost 1 base, and 6 bases lay in between. Germline values: CDR1 GTSNPN, CDR2 SVGIG (reference sequence). CDR3 sequence: CAWSVRRQETQYF. The CDR3 nucleotides are TGTGCCTGGAGTGTACGACGCCAAGAGACCCAGTACTTC.

The chain has TRBV30 and TRBJ2-1; D is unclear. V shed 3 bases and J shed 6 bases, with 15 bases lying between them. Per germline, CDR1 GTSNPN and CDR2 SVGIG (reference sequence). The CDR3 runs 14 residues. The CDR3 nucleotides are TGTGCCTGGAGCGTAGGGTTGGCTATCAATGAGCAGTTCTTC. This codes for CAWSVGLAINEQFF.

Comment on this clone: The same CDR3 is also encoded by other DNA sequences in this sample. The chain links TRBV29-1 to TRBJ2-5, with TRBD1 matching 10 bases. Germline CDR1 and CDR2: SQVTM and ANQGSEA. The J segment lost 4 bases and the V segment lost 3 bases, leaving 2 bases of the junction unmatched. CDR3 size: 13 residues. The CDR3 reads CSVERDRGETQYF. The CDR3 DNA sequence: TGCAGCGTTGAGAGGGACAGGGGAGAGACCCAGTACTTC.

In regard to this clone: At the DNA level, this CDR3 is encoded by other sequences in the same sample as well. The gene calls are TRBV5-6 and TRBJ2-5, with D uncertain. V was pared by 1 base and J by 5 bases, with 3 bases between. CDR3 size: 11 residues. Germline V gene lookup returns CDR1 SGHDT and CDR2 YYEEEE. The CDR3 spells CASSLSETQYF. DNA for the CDR3: TGTGCCAGCAGCTTGAGCGAGACCCAGTACTTC.